The 17 T cell receptor beta chains listed next were all sequenced from one sample in a study of blood T cells in healthy people across ages. Sample-barcoded 5' priming and a J-beta primer mix drove a second PCR of about 6 to 12 cycles. Each CDR3 protein gets one entry after TCRdb re-called the 5' RACE reads with MiXCR. The sample records 1.5 million to 2 million distinct CDR3 sequences, roughly two fifths being singletons. Sequenced sample: blood. The receptor source for this set is a human donor in good health.

At least ten counts were recorded for this clonotype. The J gene is TRBJ2-1, the V gene TRBV24-1; possible D gene TRBD2, 6 bases. The CDR3 is made up of 15 amino acids. Germline V gene sequence: CDR1 KGHDR, CDR2 SFDVKD. V lost 2 bases, J lost 4 bases, and 11 bases lay in between. The CDR3 reads CATSDWSGPYNEQFF. For the CDR3, the DNA is TGTGCCACCAGTGATTGGAGCGGGCCTTACAATGAGCAGTTCTTC.

This clonotype has more than one count but fewer than ten. This chain connects TRBV29-1 to TRBJ1-1, with D uncertain. CDR1 SQVTM and CDR2 ANQGSEA come from the germline V gene. There are 13 residues in the CDR3. The ends were cut back, 6 bases at V and 5 bases at J, with 16 bases in the middle. CDR3 nucleotide sequence: TGCAGCGTATTGCAGGTCGCGGGAACTGAAGCTTTCTTT. It specifies CSVLQVAGTEAFF.

The rearrangement uses TRBV20-1 and TRBJ1-5, with 7 bases aligning to TRBD1. The CDR3 totals 15 residues. Germline lookup yields CDR1 DFQATT and CDR2 SNEGSKA (reference sequence). Trimming cost V 1 base and J 6 bases; bases outside gene matches: 9. The CDR3 DNA reads TGCAGTGCTAGAGTGGGGACAGATTCAAGTCAGCCCCAGCATTTT. It specifies CSARVGTDSSQPQHF.

V and J are TRBV12-3 or TRBV12-4 and TRBJ1-3, with D hard to call. The CDR3 has 17 amino acids. The ends were cut back, 6 bases at V and 0 bases at J, with 18 bases in the middle. The CDR3 sequence is CASRSGPVEPSGNTIYF. The CDR3 DNA follows: TGTGCCAGCAGATCCGGTCCGGTAGAGCCCTCTGGAAACACCATATATTTT.

This clonotype was seen a handful of times. The V call is TRBV30, the J call TRBJ2-3, with TRBD2 matching over 7 bases. CDR1 is GTSNPN and CDR2 is SVGIG in the germline V gene (reference sequence). V gave up 0 bases and J gave up 2 bases; unmatched junction bases: 5. The CDR3 has 15 amino acids. CDR3 amino acids: CAWSVGRDYTDTQYF. For the CDR3, the DNA is TGTGCCTGGAGTGTAGGCCGGGACTACACAGATACGCAGTATTTT.

Remarks on this clonotype: Being one base from a much bigger clone, this may be a read error. The chain joins TRBV29-1 to TRBJ1-2; D may be TRBD1 (5 bases). Germline values: CDR1 SQVTM, CDR2 ANQGSEA. The CDR3 totals 13 residues. The CDR3 nucleotides read TGCAGCGCCCAGGGTTTTCGGTCCTATGGCGACACCTTC. It yields the protein CSAQGFRSYGDTF.

Points on this clonotype: Relative to the germline gene, one junction end is altered; a read error may explain this. The chain recombines TRBV6-6 with TRBJ1-6; weak D call: TRBD1 (6 bases). The CDR3 has 12 amino acids. Germline values: CDR1 MNHNY, CDR2 SVGAGI (reference sequence). Here the CDR3 DNA reads TGTGCCAGCGGACAGCCGAATTCACCCCCCCACTTT. Protein sequence: CASGQPNSPPHF.

This clonotype was detected a few times. The CDR3 loop is CASSPGQGLGIQYF. The CDR3 DNA is TGTGCCAGCAGCCCTGGACAGGGCCTAGGCATTCAGTACTTC. The J gene is TRBJ2-4, the V gene TRBV7-6, with 8 positions matching TRBD1. Germline CDR1 SGHVS, CDR2 FNYEAQ. The V segment lost 5 bases and the J segment 9 bases; nucleotides outside the gene matches: 9. CDR3 size: 14 residues.

This clonotype was picked up many times. The J gene is TRBJ2-1, the V gene TRBV18, with TRBD1 matching over 8 bases. CDR1 is KGHSH and CDR2 is LQKENI in the germline V gene. This CDR3 contains 15 residues. With 3 bases clipped from V and 7 bases from J, the junction kept 8 bases outside the gene matches. CDR3 coding DNA: TGTGCCAGCTCACCTACTAAGGACAGGGAGAATGAGCAGTTCTTC. This gives the protein CASSPTKDRENEQFF. Full variable domain (remainder filled in from reference TRBV18 and TRBJ2-1): NAGVMQNPRHLVRRRGQEARLRCSPMKGHSHVYWYRQLPEEGLKFMVYLQKENIIDESGMPKERFSAEFPKEGPSILRIQQVVRGDSAAYFCASSPTKDRENEQFFGPGTRLTVL.

J is TRBJ2-1 and V is TRBV12-3 or TRBV12-4; D remains ambiguous. The V and J ends lost 10 bases and 7 bases respectively, with 11 bases between them. The CDR3 totals 11 residues. CDR3 in DNA: TGTGCCATCAGGCTTTTGAATGAGCAGTTCTTC. It translates to CAIRLLNEQFF.

The gene calls are TRBV29-1 and TRBJ2-7; 9 bases are a match to TRBD2. V was pared by 2 bases and J by 2 bases, with 7 bases of the junction left unmatched. The length of the CDR3 is 15 residues. Germline CDR1 and CDR2: SQVTM and ANQGSEA. CDR3 in DNA: TGCAGCGTTGAAAAAGCGGGGGGATCAACCTACGAGCAGTACTTC. Its translation: CSVEKAGGSTYEQYF.

The table lists this clonotype with a few counts. The V call is TRBV9, the J call TRBJ2-1; 9 nucleotides match TRBD2. The CDR3 totals 16 residues. CDR1 and CDR2 (germline): SGDLS, YYNGEE. The J segment lost 4 bases and the V segment lost 0 bases, leaving 5 bases of the junction unmatched. CDR3 nucleotide sequence: TGTGCCAGCAGCGTAGAAGGTAGCGGGGGATACAATGAGCAGTTCTTC. Its protein is CASSVEGSGGYNEQFF.

This clonotype was detected a few times. V gene TRBV4-3 combines with J gene TRBJ1-2; possible D gene TRBD1, 5 bases. Trimming cost V 4 bases and J 7 bases, with 13 bases left between them. This CDR3 comprises 13 residues. CDR1 LGHNA and CDR2 YSLEER come from the germline V gene. The CDR3 loop is CASSRAGWGGYTF. The CDR3 nucleotides are TGCGCCAGCAGCCGCGCAGGGTGGGGTGGCTACACCTTC.

The chain joins TRBV12-3 or TRBV12-4 to TRBJ1-2, with D hard to call. The CDR3 loop spans 15 amino acids. V lost 3 bases and J lost 0, with 11 bases in between. The CDR3 coding sequence is TGTGCCAGCAGTTTGTACGTCCCTGCTAACTATGGCTACACCTTC. Amino acid sequence: CASSLYVPANYGYTF.

There are a few counts of this clonotype. The chain carries TRBV7-2 and TRBJ2-3, with 7 nucleotides matching TRBD2. The V segment lost 0 bases and the J segment 2 bases; nucleotides outside the gene matches: 2. Germline V lookup: CDR1 SGHTA, CDR2 FQGNSA. CDR3 size: 15 residues. This chain's CDR3 is CASSLAAGVTDTQYF. CDR3 nucleotide sequence: TGTGCCAGCAGCTTAGCCGCGGGGGTCACAGATACGCAGTATTTT.

The J gene is TRBJ2-1, the V gene TRBV29-1, with D maybe TRBD1 (6 bases). Germline assignment: CDR1 SQVTM and CDR2 ANQGSEA. The ends were cut back, 0 bases at V and 4 bases at J, with 16 bases in the middle. The CDR3 extends over 16 amino acids. In DNA, the CDR3 is TGCAGCGTTGAAGACTATATACGTACAGGGTACAATGAGCAGTTCTTC. It is translated as CSVEDYIRTGYNEQFF.

As concerns this clonotype: Germline and junction disagree at one end, which may indicate a read error. J is TRBJ2-4 and V is TRBV4-1; no firm D call. The CDR3 runs 14 residues. Germline lookup yields CDR1 MGHRA and CDR2 YSYEKL. This chain's CDR3 is CASGQDLGQNIQYF. In DNA, the CDR3 is TGCGCCAGCGGCCAAGATTTAGGACAAAACATTCAGTACTTC.